The TCR beta chain under discussion was sequenced for a study of T cells in Graves' hyperthyroidism and ophthalmopathy. There were TCR beta CDR3 regions amplified from RNA transcripts. When the TCR CDR3 underwent first-round RT-PCR, the HTBI primer set was used. TCRdb independently ran MiXCR on the multiplex PCR reads; one entry per CDR3 protein. The data show around 350,000 distinct CDR3 sequences, about 13% seen once. The CDR3 extends over 15 amino acids. CDR1 and CDR2 from the germline V gene are SGHVS and FNYEAQ. Study observations and caveats: Through a model of 13 V-J features, ophthalmopathy was separated from stable hyperthyroidism.

This clonotype was picked up a small number of times. The target antigen is unknown. Germline and junction disagree at one end, which may indicate a read error. This sequence was found in a young woman with Graves' hyperthyroidism. Specimen: blood. The rearrangement joins TRBV7-6 to TRBJ1-1, with 7 positions matching TRBD1. The CDR3: CASSLVGRGMAEAYF. The CDR3 DNA is TGTGCCAGCAGCTTAGTCGGCAGGGGGATGGCTGAAGCTTACTTT. Variable domain in full (rest from reference TRBV7-6 and TRBJ1-1): GAGVSQSPRYKVTKRGQDVALRCDPISGHVSLYWYRQALGQGPEFLTYFNYEAQQDKSGLPNDRFSAERPEGSISTLTIQRTEQRDSAMYRCASSLVGRGMAEAYFGQGTRLTVV.